These 10 T cell receptor beta chains came from one sample sequenced in a study of shared T cell receptors in the human thymus. Profiled with immunoSEQ multiplex PCR; TCRdb holds only in-frame clones, not every one. The sample has about 660,000 clones, 80% to 90% seen once. The same sample was also used in a study of human thymus T cells.

Material: thymocytes. Receptors were obtained from a boy younger than two with a congenital heart defect.

This clone appeared a few times. This chain's CDR3 is CASSLPPKAVPYGYTF. In DNA form, the CDR3 reads TGTGCCAGCAGCTTGCCTCCCAAAGCGGTCCCCTATGGCTACACCTTC. The V and J genes are TRBV5-8 and TRBJ1-2, with D uncertain. V gave up 1 base and J gave up 4 bases, with 17 bases separating them. Germline assignment: CDR1 SGHTS and CDR2 YDEGEE. The CDR3 is made up of 16 amino acids. The whole variable domain, remainder taken from reference TRBV5-8 and TRBJ1-2, is EAGVTQSPTHLIKTRGQQATLRCSPISGHTSVYWYQQALGLGLQFLLWYDEGEERNRGNFPPRFSGRQFPNYSSELNVNALELEDSALYLCASSLPPKAVPYGYTFGSGTRLTVV.

This chain uses TRBV2 with TRBJ2-7; tentatively, D is TRBD2 (6 bases). CDR3 size: 14 residues. With 6 bases removed from V and 0 bases from J, the gap between germline ends came to 12 bases. Germline values: CDR1 SNHLY, CDR2 FYNNEI. The CDR3 protein is CASSRESPSYEQYF. Here the CDR3 DNA reads TGTGCCAGCAGCCGGGAGAGCCCCTCCTACGAGCAGTACTTC.

The sample holds a few counts of this clone. The V and J genes are TRBV6-5 and TRBJ1-1, with 7 bases lining up with TRBD1. V lost 7 bases, J lost 1 base, and 6 bases stayed unmatched. From germline, CDR1 is MNHEY and CDR2 SVGAGI. CDR3 length: 14 residues. The CDR3 spells CASKEGAPNTEAFF. The CDR3 DNA sequence: TGTGCCAGCAAGGAGGGGGCGCCGAACACTGAAGCTTTCTTT.

This chain uses TRBV28 with TRBJ1-1; the match to TRBD1 covers 7 bases. Germline values: CDR1 MDHEN, CDR2 SYDVKM. The CDR3 totals 16 residues. Trimming cost V 6 bases and J 0 bases; bases outside gene matches: 10. This CDR3 is CASRDRQGRVNTEAFF. Written as DNA, the CDR3 is TGTGCCAGCAGAGACAGACAGGGACGGGTGAACACTGAAGCTTTCTTT.

The J gene is TRBJ2-3, the V gene TRBV5-1; 16 bases are shared with TRBD2. The V gene's germline CDR1 is SGHRS and CDR2 YFSETQ. V lost 0 bases to trimming and J lost 3 bases; unmatched junction nucleotides: 10. The CDR3 loop spans 20 amino acids. The CDR3 reads CASSLVFGTSGRAGTDTQYF. The DNA of the CDR3 is TGCGCCAGCAGCTTGGTGTTCGGGACTAGCGGGAGGGCCGGGACAGATACGCAGTATTTT.

The chain links TRBV4-1 to TRBJ2-3; no firm D call. The CDR3 is 14 residues long. Trimming removed 3 bases from V and 9 bases from J, with 16 bases in between. Germline-derived CDR1 and CDR2 are MGHRA and YSYEKL. CDR3 amino acids: CASSHYQAPSTQYF. In DNA form, the CDR3 reads TGCGCCAGCAGCCATTACCAGGCCCCATCCACGCAGTATTTT.

This rearrangement joins TRBV15 to TRBJ2-2; possibly TRBD1 for D (6 bases). The CDR3 has 15 residues. V was pared by 4 bases and J by 2 bases, with 11 bases between. Germline V gene sequence: CDR1 LNHNV, CDR2 YYDKDF (reference sequence). As DNA, the CDR3 is TGTGCCACCAGCAAGGACAGCTTAAACACCGGGGAGCTGTTTTTT. Residues: CATSKDSLNTGELFF.

This sequence joins TRBV7-2 and TRBJ1-4, with a possible D match to TRBD1 (6 bases). In germline, CDR1 is SGHTA, CDR2 FQGNSA. The CDR3 extends over 16 amino acids. Deletions cut 5 bases from V and 7 bases from J, with 20 bases between. The CDR3 region is CASSAEQRIGGEKLFF. The CDR3 DNA sequence: TGTGCCAGCAGCGCAGAGCAGCGAATAGGGGGTGAAAAACTGTTTTTT. Filled out from reference TRBV7-2 and TRBJ1-4, the complete variable domain reads GAGVSQSPSNKVTEKGKDVELRCDPISGHTALYWYRQSLGQGLEFLIYFQGNSAPDKSGLPSDRFSAERTGGSVSTLTIQRTQQEDSAVYLCASSAEQRIGGEKLFFGSGTQLSVL.

This chain uses TRBV10-2 with TRBJ2-1; maybe TRBD2 (7 bases). Germline lookup yields CDR1 WSHSY and CDR2 SAAADI. This CDR3 has 14 residues. V was clipped by 8 bases and J by 4 bases, with 15 bases between them. The CDR3 sequence is CASGGGLRYNEQFF. The CDR3 nucleotides read TGCGCCAGCGGGGGGGGGCTAAGATACAATGAGCAGTTCTTC.

The chain joins TRBV5-1 to TRBJ1-1; D gene ambiguous. CDR1 SGHRS and CDR2 YFSETQ come from the germline V gene. The CDR3 totals 16 residues. Trimming took 5 bases from V and 1 from J, leaving 18 bases between them. CDR3 bases: TGCGCCAGCAGGGGAGGATTTCAGGCACCGAACACTGAAGCTTTCTTT. It codes for CASRGGFQAPNTEAFF.